What follows is one T cell receptor (beta chain) and its context. These data belong to a study of blood T cell repertoires in COVID-19. On the study more broadly: The analysed material was cDNA or gDNA that came from T cells, B-cell-depleted T cells, or PBMCs.

CDR1 and CDR2 from the germline V gene are MGHDK and SYGVNS. The CDR3 totals 15 residues. Trimming cost V 4 bases and J 5 bases, with 12 bases left between them. Sequencing was performed with immunoSEQ multiplex PCR; in TCRdb, only in-frame clones are kept and a portion is missing. The table shows over 45,000 clones, with roughly 85% occurring only once. The chain is built from TRBV25-1 and TRBJ1-6; a possible D gene is TRBD1 (6 bases). This clonotype was obtained from a human donor in a cohort sampled during active COVID-19. Sequences were obtained from peripheral blood. CDR3 region: CASSAQGGNNSPLHF. As DNA, the CDR3 is TGTGCCAGCAGTGCCCAAGGGGGAAATAATTCACCCCTCCACTTT.